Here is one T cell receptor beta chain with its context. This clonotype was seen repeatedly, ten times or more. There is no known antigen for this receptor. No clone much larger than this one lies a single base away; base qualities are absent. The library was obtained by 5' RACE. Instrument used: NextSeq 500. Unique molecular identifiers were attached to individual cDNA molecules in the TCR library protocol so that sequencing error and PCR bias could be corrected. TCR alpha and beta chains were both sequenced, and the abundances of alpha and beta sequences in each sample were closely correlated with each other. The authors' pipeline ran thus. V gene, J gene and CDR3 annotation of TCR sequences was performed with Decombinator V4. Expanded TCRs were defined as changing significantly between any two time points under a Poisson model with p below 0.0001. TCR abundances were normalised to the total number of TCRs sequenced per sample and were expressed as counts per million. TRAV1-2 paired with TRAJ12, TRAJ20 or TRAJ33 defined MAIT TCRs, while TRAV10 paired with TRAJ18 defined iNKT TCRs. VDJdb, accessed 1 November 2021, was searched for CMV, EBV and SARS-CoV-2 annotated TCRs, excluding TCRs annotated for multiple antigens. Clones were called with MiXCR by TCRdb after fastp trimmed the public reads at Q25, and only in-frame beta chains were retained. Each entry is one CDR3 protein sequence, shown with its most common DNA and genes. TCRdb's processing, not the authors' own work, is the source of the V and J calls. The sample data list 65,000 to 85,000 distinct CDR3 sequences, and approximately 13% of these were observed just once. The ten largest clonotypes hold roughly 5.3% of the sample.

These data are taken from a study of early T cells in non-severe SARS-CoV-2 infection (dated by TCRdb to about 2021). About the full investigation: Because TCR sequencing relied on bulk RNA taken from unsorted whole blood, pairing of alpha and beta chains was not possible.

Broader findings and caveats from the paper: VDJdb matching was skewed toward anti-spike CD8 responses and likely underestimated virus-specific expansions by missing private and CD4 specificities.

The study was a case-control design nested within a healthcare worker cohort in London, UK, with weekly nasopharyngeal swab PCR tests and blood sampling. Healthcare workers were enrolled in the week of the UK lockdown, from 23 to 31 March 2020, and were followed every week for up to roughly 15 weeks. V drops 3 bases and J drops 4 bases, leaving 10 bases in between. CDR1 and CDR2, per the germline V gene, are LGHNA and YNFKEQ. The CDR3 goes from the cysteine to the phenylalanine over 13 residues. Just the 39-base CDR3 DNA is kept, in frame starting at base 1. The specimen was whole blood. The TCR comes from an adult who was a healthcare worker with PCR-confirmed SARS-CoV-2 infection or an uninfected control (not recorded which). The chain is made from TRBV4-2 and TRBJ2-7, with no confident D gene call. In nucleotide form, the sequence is TGTGCCAGCAGCCATCCCCTGGGGTACGAGCAGTACTTC. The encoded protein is CASSHPLGYEQYF.